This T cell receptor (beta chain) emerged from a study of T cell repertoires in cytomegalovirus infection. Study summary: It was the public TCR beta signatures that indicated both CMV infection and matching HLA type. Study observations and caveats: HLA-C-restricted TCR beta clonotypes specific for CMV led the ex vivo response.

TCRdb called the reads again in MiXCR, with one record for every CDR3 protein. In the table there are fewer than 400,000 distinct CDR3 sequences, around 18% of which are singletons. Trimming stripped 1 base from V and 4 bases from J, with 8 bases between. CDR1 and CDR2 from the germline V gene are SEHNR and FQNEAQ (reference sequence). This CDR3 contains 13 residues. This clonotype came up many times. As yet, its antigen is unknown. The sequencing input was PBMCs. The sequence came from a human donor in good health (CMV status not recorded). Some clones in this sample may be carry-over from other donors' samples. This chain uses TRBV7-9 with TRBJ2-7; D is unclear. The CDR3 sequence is CASSLGASYEQYF. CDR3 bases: TGTGCCAGCAGCTTAGGGGCTAGTTACGAGCAGTACTTC.